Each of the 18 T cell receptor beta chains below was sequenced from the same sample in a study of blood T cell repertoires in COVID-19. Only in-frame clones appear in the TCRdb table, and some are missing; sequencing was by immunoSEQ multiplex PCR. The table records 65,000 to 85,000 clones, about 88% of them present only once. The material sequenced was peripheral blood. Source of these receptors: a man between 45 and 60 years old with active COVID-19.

The CDR3 is CASSLGAGAGANVLTF. Written as DNA, the CDR3 is TGTGCCAGCAGCTTAGGAGCAGGGGCTGGGGCCAACGTCCTGACTTTC. The V call is TRBV7-6, the J call TRBJ2-6, with a weak D call TRBD1 (6 bases). V dropped 1 base and J dropped 2 bases, with 9 bases sitting between them. Germline values: CDR1 SGHVS, CDR2 FNYEAQ. The CDR3 covers 16 residues. The complete variable domain, with remaining parts taken from reference TRBV7-6 and TRBJ2-6, reads GAGVSQSPRYKVTKRGQDVALRCDPISGHVSLYWYRQALGQGPEFLTYFNYEAQQDKSGLPNDRFSAERPEGSISTLTIQRTEQRDSAMYRCASSLGAGAGANVLTFGAGSRLTVL.

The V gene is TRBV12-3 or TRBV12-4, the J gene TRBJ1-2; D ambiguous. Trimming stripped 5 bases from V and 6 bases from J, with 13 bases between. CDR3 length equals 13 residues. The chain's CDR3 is CASSGGYSNGYTF. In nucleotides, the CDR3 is TGTGCCAGCAGTGGCGGGTATTCCAATGGCTACACCTTC.

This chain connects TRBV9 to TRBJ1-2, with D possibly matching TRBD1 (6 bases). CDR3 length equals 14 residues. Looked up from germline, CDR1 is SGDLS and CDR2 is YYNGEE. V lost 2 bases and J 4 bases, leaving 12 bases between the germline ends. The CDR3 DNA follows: TGTGCCAGCAGCGTCAGGACAGACTTCTATGGCTACACCTTC. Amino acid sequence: CASSVRTDFYGYTF.

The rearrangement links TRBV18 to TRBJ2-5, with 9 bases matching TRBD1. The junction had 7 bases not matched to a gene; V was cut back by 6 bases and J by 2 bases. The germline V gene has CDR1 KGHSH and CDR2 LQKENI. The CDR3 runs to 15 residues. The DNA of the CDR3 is TGTGCCAGCTCGCCCGGGACAGGGCGACAAGAGACCCAGTACTTC. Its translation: CASSPGTGRQETQYF.

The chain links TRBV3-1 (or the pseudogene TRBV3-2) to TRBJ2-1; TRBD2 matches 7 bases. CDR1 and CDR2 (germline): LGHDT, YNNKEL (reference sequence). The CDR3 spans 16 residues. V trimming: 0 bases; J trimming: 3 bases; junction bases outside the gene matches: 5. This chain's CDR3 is CASSQDSGGGYNEQFF. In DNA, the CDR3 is TGTGCCAGCAGCCAAGATTCGGGGGGAGGCTACAATGAGCAGTTCTTC.

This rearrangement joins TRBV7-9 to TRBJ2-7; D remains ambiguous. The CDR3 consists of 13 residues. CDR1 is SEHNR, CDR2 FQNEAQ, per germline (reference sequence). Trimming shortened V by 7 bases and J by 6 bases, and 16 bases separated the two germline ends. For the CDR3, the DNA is TGTGCCAGCAACGGTCTAGGCGCCCGCGAGCAGTACTTC. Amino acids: CASNGLGAREQYF.

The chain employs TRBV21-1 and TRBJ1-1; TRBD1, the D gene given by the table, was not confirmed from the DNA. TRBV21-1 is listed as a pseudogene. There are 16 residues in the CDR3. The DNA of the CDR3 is TGTGCCAGCAGCAGAATAGCCGGTGGGGGCAACACTGAAGCTTTCTTT. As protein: CASSRIAGGGNTEAFF.

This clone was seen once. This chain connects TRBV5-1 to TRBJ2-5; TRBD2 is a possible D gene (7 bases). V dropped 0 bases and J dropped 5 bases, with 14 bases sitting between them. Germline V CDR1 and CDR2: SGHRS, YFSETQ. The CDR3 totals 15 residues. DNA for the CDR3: TGCGCCAGCAGCTTGGAGGGGGGGTCGTGGGAGACCCAGTACTTC. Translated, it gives CASSLEGGSWETQYF.

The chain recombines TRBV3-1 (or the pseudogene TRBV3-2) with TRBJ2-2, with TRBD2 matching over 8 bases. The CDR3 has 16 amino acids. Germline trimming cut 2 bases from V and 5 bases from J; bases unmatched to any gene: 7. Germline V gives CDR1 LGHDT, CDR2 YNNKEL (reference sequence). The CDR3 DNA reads TGTGCCAGCAGCCAAAGTGCCCGACTAGCGACCGGGGAGCTGTTTTTT. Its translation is CASSQSARLATGELFF.

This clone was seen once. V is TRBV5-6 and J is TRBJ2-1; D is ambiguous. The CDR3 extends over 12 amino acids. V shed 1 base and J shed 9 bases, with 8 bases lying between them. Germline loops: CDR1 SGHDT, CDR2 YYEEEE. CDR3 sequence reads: CASSLSSFEQFF. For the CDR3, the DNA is TGTGCCAGCAGCTTGTCCAGTTTTGAGCAGTTCTTC.

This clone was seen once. CDR3 in amino acids: CASSLYSNTGELFF. For the CDR3, the DNA is TGTGCCAGCAGCTTATACTCGAACACCGGGGAGCTGTTTTTT. V gene TRBV7-3 combines with J gene TRBJ2-2; D is ambiguous. Germline-derived CDR1 and CDR2 are SGHTA and FQGTGA. The CDR3 is 14 residues long. V gave up 2 bases and J gave up 0 bases, with 4 bases separating them.

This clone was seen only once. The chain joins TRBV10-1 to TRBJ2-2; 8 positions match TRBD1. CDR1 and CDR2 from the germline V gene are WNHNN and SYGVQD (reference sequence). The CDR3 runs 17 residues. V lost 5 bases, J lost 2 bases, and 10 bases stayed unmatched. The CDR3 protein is CASSLTKGQVNTGELFF. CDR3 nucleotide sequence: TGCGCCAGCAGTCTAACGAAGGGACAGGTTAACACCGGGGAGCTGTTTTTT.

CDR3 amino acids: CASSLSSTLAGGTDTQYF. The CDR3 nucleotides are TGTGCCAGCAGCTTGTCGAGTACTCTAGCGGGGGGCACAGATACGCAGTATTTT. The chain has TRBV5-6 and TRBJ2-3, with 10 nucleotides matching TRBD2. The CDR3 is made up of 18 amino acids. The germline V gene encodes CDR1 SGHDT and CDR2 YYEEEE. J gave up 1 base and V 1 base, and 9 bases lay outside the gene matches.

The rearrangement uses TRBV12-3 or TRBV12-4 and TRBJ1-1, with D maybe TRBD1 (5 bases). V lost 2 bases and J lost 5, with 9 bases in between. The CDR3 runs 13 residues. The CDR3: CASSLWGGTEAFF. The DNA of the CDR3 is TGTGCCAGCAGTTTATGGGGGGGGACTGAAGCTTTCTTT.

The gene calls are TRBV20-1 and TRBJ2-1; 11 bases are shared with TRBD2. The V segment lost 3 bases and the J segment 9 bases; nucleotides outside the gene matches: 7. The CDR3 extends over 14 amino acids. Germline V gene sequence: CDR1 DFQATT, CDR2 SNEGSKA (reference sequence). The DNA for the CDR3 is TGCAGTGCTAGTGTAGCGGGGGGGAAATCTGAGCAGTTCTTC. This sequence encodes CSASVAGGKSEQFF.

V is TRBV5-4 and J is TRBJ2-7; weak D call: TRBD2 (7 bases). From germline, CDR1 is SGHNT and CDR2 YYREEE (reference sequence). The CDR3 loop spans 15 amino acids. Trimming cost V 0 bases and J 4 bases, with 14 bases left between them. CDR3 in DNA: TGTGCCAGCAGCTTGGAGGGGGGGCTTGGGTACGAGCAGTACTTC. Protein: CASSLEGGLGYEQYF.

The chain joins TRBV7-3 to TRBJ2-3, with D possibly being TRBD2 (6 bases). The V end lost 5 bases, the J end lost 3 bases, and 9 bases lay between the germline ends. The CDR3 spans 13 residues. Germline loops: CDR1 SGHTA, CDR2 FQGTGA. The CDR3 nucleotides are TGTGCCAGCAGCCCCGGGACTACAGATACGCAGTATTTT. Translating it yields CASSPGTTDTQYF.

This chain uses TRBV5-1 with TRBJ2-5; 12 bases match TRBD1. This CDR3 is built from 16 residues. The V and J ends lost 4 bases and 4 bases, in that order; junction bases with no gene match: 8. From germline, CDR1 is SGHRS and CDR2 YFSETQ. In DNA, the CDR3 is TGCGCCAGCAGCGGCTCCGGGACAGGGGGCGGAGAGACCCAGTACTTC. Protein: CASSGSGTGGGETQYF.